This TCR beta chain was sequenced in a study of shared clonotypes between healthy human individuals. Looking at the study overall: Researchers drew samples from two women and a few men aged 18 to 49. Study-level points and caveats: Four donors showed sharing of approximately 5% of naive CD4 clonotypes.

J lost 5 bases, V lost 4 bases, and 4 bases had no gene match. The CDR3 covers 13 residues. Germline V gives CDR1 WNHNN, CDR2 SYGVQD (reference sequence). In the naive CD8 group, cells lacked CD45RO and were positively selected for CCR7, so terminally differentiated effector memory CD45RA+ cells were left out. Note on this clone: Its target is not known.

TCRdb keeps only in-frame clones here, not all; method: immunoSEQ multiplex PCR. The sample includes 600,000 or so clones, about 95% of them seen just once. The sequence came from a woman in her twenties or thirties in good health. The specimen was naive CD8+ T cells sorted from blood. V gene TRBV10-1 combines with J gene TRBJ1-2, with TRBD1 identical over 7 bases. DNA of the CDR3: TGCGCCAGCAGTGGGGACAGTTGGTATGGCTACACCTTC. It specifies CASSGDSWYGYTF.